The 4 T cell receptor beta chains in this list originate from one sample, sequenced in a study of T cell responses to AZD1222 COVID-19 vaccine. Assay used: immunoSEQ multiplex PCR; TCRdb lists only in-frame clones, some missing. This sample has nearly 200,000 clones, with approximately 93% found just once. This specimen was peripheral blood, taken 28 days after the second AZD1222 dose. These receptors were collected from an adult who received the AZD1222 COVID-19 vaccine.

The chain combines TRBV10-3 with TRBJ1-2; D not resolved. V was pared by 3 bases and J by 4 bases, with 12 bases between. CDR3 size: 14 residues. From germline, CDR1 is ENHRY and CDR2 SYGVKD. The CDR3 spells CAISDRQVVYGYTF. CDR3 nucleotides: TGTGCCATCAGTGACAGGCAGGTGGTCTATGGCTACACCTTC.

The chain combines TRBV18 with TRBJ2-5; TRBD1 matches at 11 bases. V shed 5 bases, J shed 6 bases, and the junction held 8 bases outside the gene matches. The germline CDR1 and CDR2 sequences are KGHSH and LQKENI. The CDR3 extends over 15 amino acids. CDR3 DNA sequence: TGTGCCAGCTCAAACGAGGGGACAGGGGGACAGACCCAGTACTTC. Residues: CASSNEGTGGQTQYF. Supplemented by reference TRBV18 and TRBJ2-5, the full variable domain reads NAGVMQNPRHLVRRRGQEARLRCSPMKGHSHVYWYRQLPEEGLKFMVYLQKENIIDESGMPKERFSAEFPKEGPSILRIQQVVRGDSAAYFCASSNEGTGGQTQYFGPGTRLLVL.

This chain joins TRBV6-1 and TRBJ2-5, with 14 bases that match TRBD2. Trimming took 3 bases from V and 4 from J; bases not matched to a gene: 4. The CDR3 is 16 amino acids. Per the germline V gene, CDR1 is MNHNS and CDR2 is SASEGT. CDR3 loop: CASSEGLAGDRETQYF. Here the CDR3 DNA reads TGTGCCAGCAGTGAGGGACTAGCGGGGGATCGAGAGACCCAGTACTTC.

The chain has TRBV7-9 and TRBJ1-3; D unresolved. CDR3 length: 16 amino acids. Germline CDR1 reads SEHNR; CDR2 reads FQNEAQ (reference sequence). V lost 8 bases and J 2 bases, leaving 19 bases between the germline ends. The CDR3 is CASAQGSGGTGNTIYF. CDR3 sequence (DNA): TGTGCCAGCGCCCAAGGTAGTGGAGGGACTGGAAACACCATATATTTT.